This T cell receptor (beta chain) stems from a study of cytomegalovirus exposure and HLA in healthy donors. Trimming took off 0 bases at V and 6 bases at J, with 12 bases between the two ends. The CDR3 is 14 residues long. Germline assignment: CDR1 SGHRS and CDR2 YFSETQ. Both 60 Vbeta primers and 13 Jbeta primers went into the PCR. Using immunoSEQ multiplex PCR, the repertoire was profiled, and TCRdb retains in-frame clones only, with some absent. The table lists about 170,000 clones, less than 75% of them singletons. Source material: PBMCs. This TCR derives from a girl aged 10-17 years in good health and CMV-seronegative. The chain couples TRBV5-1 to TRBJ1-1; no clear D gene. The CDR3 DNA follows: TGCGCCAGCAGCTTGGCTGCAGCGAGGGCTGAAGCTTTCTTT. Protein product: CASSLAAARAEAFF.